This is a list of T cell receptor beta chains from one sample in a study of CD8 T cells in ankylosing spondylitis. Each CDR3 protein gets one entry after TCRdb re-called the 5' RACE reads with MiXCR. The sample gives 20,000 to 30,000 distinct CDR3 sequences, under 15% of which show up once; 30% to 35% is in the top ten. The material sequenced was blood. The receptors stem from a male donor with ankylosing spondylitis or in good health (not recorded which). Both conserved end residues are part of each CDR3. The D gene is left open where the match is weak. A row's size may be missing; if present it is once, few, many or a size class.

size	V	J	D	CDR3	DNA
few	TRBV5-1	TRBJ2-2	TRBD2	CASSYRTSGRTGELFF	TGCGCCAGCAGCTACAGGACTAGCGGGAGAACCGGGGAGCTGTTTTTT
few	TRBV29-1	TRBJ1-1	-	CSVEDVGGRTEAFF	TGCAGCGTTGAAGATGTCGGGGGACGCACTGAAGCTTTCTTT
few	TRBV12-3/TRBV12-4	TRBJ2-5	-	CASSLWGITETQYF	TGTGCCAGCAGTTTATGGGGTATTACAGAGACCCAGTACTTC
-	TRBV20-1	TRBJ2-1	TRBD2	CSARDQAGSSYNEQFF	TGCAGTGCTAGAGATCAAGCGGGGAGCTCCTACAATGAGCAGTTCTTC
few	TRBV7-6	TRBJ1-5	-	CASSAGGANQPQHF	TGTGCCAGCAGCGCTGGGGGGGCCAATCAGCCCCAGCATTTT
many	TRBV20-1	TRBJ2-2	TRBD2	CSARASGDAGELFF	TGCAGTGCTAGGGCTAGCGGCGATGCCGGGGAGCTGTTTTTT
-	TRBV7-9	TRBJ2-7	TRBD1	CASSLVGQVSYEQYF	TGTGCCAGCAGCTTAGTCGGACAGGTCTCCTACGAGCAGTACTTC
many	TRBV7-6	TRBJ2-3	TRBD1	CASSLQTGNTDTQYF	TGTGCCAGCAGCCTACAGACAGGGAACACAGATACGCAGTATTTT
-	TRBV6-4	TRBJ2-3	TRBD2	CASSQTSGGSDTQYF	TGTGCCAGCAGCCAGACTAGCGGGGGATCAGATACGCAGTATTTT
-	TRBV15	TRBJ1-5	TRBD1	CATSPGTDSNQPQHF	TGTGCCACCAGTCCTGGGACAGATAGCAATCAGCCCCAGCATTTT
few	TRBV5-6	TRBJ1-2	TRBD1	CASSWGTGGTITTNYGYTF	TGTGCCAGCAGCTGGGGGACAGGGGGCACAATTACTACTAACTATGGCTACACCTTC
few	TRBV5-1	TRBJ2-3	TRBD1	CASRRTGGVSDTQYF	TGCGCCAGCAGACGAACAGGGGGCGTTTCAGATACGCAGTATTTT
few	TRBV29-1	TRBJ2-1	TRBD2	CSVERASGGALAYNEQFF	TGCAGCGTTGAAAGGGCTAGCGGGGGGGCATTAGCCTACAATGAGCAGTTCTTC
many	TRBV25-1	TRBJ2-1	TRBD2	CASSDVTSGDLEQFF	TGTGCCAGCAGTGATGTGACTAGCGGGGACCTAGAGCAGTTCTTC
few	TRBV18	TRBJ2-3	TRBD2	CASSPTSGSGDTQYF	TGTGCCAGCTCTCCGACTAGCGGGAGTGGAGATACGCAGTATTTT
many	TRBV7-2	TRBJ2-2	TRBD1	CASSLVTGSTGELFF	TGTGCCAGCAGCTTAGTGACAGGGTCCACCGGGGAGCTGTTTTTT
few	TRBV6-2/TRBV6-3	TRBJ2-1	-	CASSLLFGQGSSYNEQFF	TGTGCCAGCAGCCTCCTGTTTGGTCAGGGGAGCTCCTACAATGAGCAGTTCTTC
few	TRBV6-5	TRBJ2-1	-	CASSYGEPVNEQFF	TGTGCCAGCAGTTACGGGGAGCCCGTCAATGAGCAGTTCTTC
many	TRBV12-3/TRBV12-4	TRBJ2-1	-	CASRGLAGHEQFF	TGTGCCAGCAGAGGACTTGCGGGTCATGAGCAGTTCTTC
-	TRBV19	TRBJ2-3	-	CASSLIQSTDTQYF	TGTGCCAGTAGTCTAATCCAGTCCACAGATACGCAGTATTTT
many	TRBV12-3/TRBV12-4	TRBJ1-1	-	CASSPTGGNTEAFF	TGTGCCAGCAGCCCCACCGGGGGGAACACTGAAGCTTTCTTT
many	TRBV6-5	TRBJ2-5	TRBD2	CASSPNSGRGTQYF	TGTGCCAGCAGTCCCAATAGCGGGAGGGGGACCCAGTACTTC
few	TRBV10-3	TRBJ2-3	-	CAISESQGDTQYF	TGTGCCATCAGTGAGTCCCAGGGAGATACGCAGTATTTT
many	TRBV7-9	TRBJ2-3	TRBD2	CASSHWRGNTDTQYF	TGTGCCAGCAGCCACTGGCGGGGGAACACAGATACGCAGTATTTT
many	TRBV28	TRBJ2-1	-	CASSFGRPTVNEQFF	TGTGCCAGCAGTTTTGGGAGGCCGACGGTAAATGAGCAGTTCTTC
few	TRBV6-6	TRBJ2-1	TRBD1	CASSYKQGAYNEQFF	TGTGCCAGCAGTTACAAACAGGGGGCCTACAATGAGCAGTTCTTC
few	TRBV2	TRBJ2-1	-	CASRVDSFNEQFF	TGTGCCAGCAGGGTGGACAGTTTCAATGAGCAGTTCTTC
few	TRBV6-2/TRBV6-3	TRBJ2-2	-	CASSDPPGELFF	TGTGCCAGCAGTGACCCACCCGGGGAGCTGTTTTTT
few	TRBV29-1	TRBJ2-4	-	CSVEDPGVGSKNIQYF	TGCAGCGTTGAAGACCCGGGAGTAGGGTCCAAAAACATTCAGTACTTC
many	TRBV7-7	TRBJ2-3	TRBD2	CASSLDGGSTDTQYF	TGTGCTAGCAGCTTAGACGGGGGGTCCACAGATACGCAGTATTTT
many	TRBV7-9	TRBJ2-3	-	CASSPHRATDTQYF	TGTGCCAGCAGCCCCCACCGGGCGACAGATACGCAGTATTTT
many	TRBV28	TRBJ1-3	-	CASSPPLRNTIYF	TGTGCCAGCAGTCCCCCCTTACGAAACACCATATATTTT
many	TRBV7-2	TRBJ1-1	-	CASSLAGGNTEAFF	TGTGCCAGCAGCTTAGCGGGGGGGAACACTGAAGCTTTCTTT
many	TRBV27	TRBJ1-5	-	CASNPGGSNQPQHF	TGTGCCAGCAACCCGGGGGGCAGCAATCAGCCCCAGCATTTT
many	TRBV5-4	TRBJ2-7	TRBD2	CASRDQRESAYEQYF	TGTGCCAGCAGGGATCAGCGGGAGTCGGCCTACGAGCAGTACTTC
many	TRBV5-1	TRBJ2-1	-	CASSSLLGGAYNEQFF	TGCGCCAGCAGCTCACTACTAGGAGGGGCCTACAATGAGCAGTTCTTC
many	TRBV7-2	TRBJ2-1	-	CASSSKTIQFF	TGTGCCAGCAGCTCAAAGACGATCCAGTTCTTC
few	TRBV5-1	TRBJ2-3	-	CASSPMLNTDTQYF	TGCGCCAGCAGCCCCATGTTGAACACAGATACGCAGTATTTT
-	TRBV20-1	TRBJ1-1	-	CSARRRVSITEAFF	TGCAGTGCTAGACGCAGGGTCTCGATCACTGAAGCTTTCTTT
many	TRBV20-1	TRBJ2-5	TRBD1	CSAKDRGHQETQYF	TGCAGTGCTAAGGACAGGGGGCATCAAGAGACCCAGTACTTC
-	TRBV4-3	TRBJ2-4	TRBD1	CASSQEGTGGFIQYF	TGCGCCAGCAGCCAAGAGGGGACAGGGGGGTTCATTCAGTACTTC
many	TRBV5-5	TRBJ2-7	TRBD1	CASSFLQGGSYEQYF	TGTGCCAGCAGCTTTTTACAGGGGGGCTCCTACGAGCAGTACTTC
-	TRBV20-1	TRBJ1-1	TRBD1	CSATTYRGTEAFF	TGCAGTGCTACTACATACAGGGGAACTGAAGCTTTCTTT
few	TRBV15	TRBJ2-3	-	CATSRSAGLGTDTQYF	TGTGCCACCAGCAGATCAGCGGGCCTGGGCACAGATACGCAGTATTTT
few	TRBV9	TRBJ1-2	-	CASSAWDGISYGYTF	TGTGCCAGCAGCGCCTGGGACGGAATATCCTATGGCTACACCTTC
few	TRBV28	TRBJ1-2	-	CASRLTGYGYTF	TGTGCCAGCAGGCTTACAGGCTATGGCTACACCTTC
few	TRBV7-2	TRBJ2-2	-	CASSLGVVVTGELFF	TGTGCCAGCAGCTTAGGGGTTGTGGTAACCGGGGAGCTGTTTTTT
few	TRBV20-1	TRBJ2-3	TRBD2	CSGGLGEKAQYF	TGCAGCGGGGGACTAGGGGAGAAGGCGCAGTATTTT
-	TRBV20-1	TRBJ2-7	TRBD1	CSARDTGALTYEQYF	TGCAGTGCTAGAGATACAGGGGCACTTACCTACGAGCAGTACTTC
few	TRBV12-3/TRBV12-4	TRBJ2-4	-	CASSLATGTGGNIQYF	TGTGCCAGCAGTTTAGCTACCGGGACTGGGGGGAACATTCAGTACTTC
-	TRBV29-1	TRBJ2-2	-	CSVEDPQAAGELFF	TGCAGCGTTGAAGATCCGCAGGCGGCCGGGGAGCTGTTTTTT
-	TRBV28	TRBJ1-1	-	CATHEAFF	TGTGCCACACACGAAGCTTTCTTT
many	TRBV5-5	TRBJ2-2	-	CASSFFNTGELFF	TGTGCCAGCAGCTTTTTTAACACCGGGGAGCTGTTTTTT
-	TRBV4-3	TRBJ2-1	TRBD2	CASSQDIIGLAGGFHNEQFF	TGCGCCAGCAGCCAAGATATTATAGGGCTAGCGGGAGGTTTTCACAATGAGCAGTTCTTC
-	TRBV14	TRBJ2-5	-	CTSSSWTPGTQYF	TGTACCAGCAGCTCATGGACCCCCGGGACCCAGTACTTC
-	TRBV7-3	TRBJ2-1	-	CASSLDGRYNEQFF	TGTGCCAGCAGCTTGGACGGACGGTACAATGAGCAGTTCTTC
many	TRBV7-9	TRBJ2-3	TRBD1	CASNPGQGMSDTQYF	TGTGCCAGCAACCCGGGACAGGGGATGTCAGATACGCAGTATTTT
-	TRBV27	TRBJ2-2	-	CASSSQDLQGTTGELFF	TGTGCCAGCAGTTCCCAAGATCTTCAGGGGACCACCGGGGAGCTGTTTTTT
-	TRBV7-2	TRBJ2-3	TRBD2	CASSSGGAEGNTQYF	TGTGCCAGCAGCTCCGGGGGGGCTGAGGGAAATACGCAGTATTTT